The clone carrying this T cell receptor (beta chain) was picked up one time. Its antigen is unidentified. The sample contains more than one DNA sequence encoding this CDR3. The V end lost 3 bases, the J end lost 3 bases, and 8 bases lay between the germline ends. The CDR3 consists of 13 residues. Germline V gives CDR1 MNHEY, CDR2 SMNVEV (reference sequence). This sample stems from a study of cytomegalovirus exposure and HLA in healthy donors. Whole-study findings and limits: Reportedly, diagnosis of cytomegalovirus status by the classifier showed high specificity and sensitivity.

TCRdb's copy holds only in-frame clones and misses some; the assay was immunoSEQ multiplex PCR. The sample consists of approximately 150,000 clones, roughly 87% of them appearing once. Sequenced: PBMCs. The chain is built from TRBV27 and TRBJ1-1, with D possibly TRBD1 on 5 matching bases. The TCR sequence derives from a man younger than 35 in good health and CMV-seropositive. CDR3 residues: CASSLSGDTEAFF. The CDR3 region has the DNA TGTGCCAGCAGTTTGTCGGGGGACACTGAAGCTTTCTTT.